This TCR beta chain was recorded in a study of T cell responses to AZD1222 COVID-19 vaccine. Study-wide points: None of the repertoires were sampled until the peak T cell response had passed.

Points on this clone: What it binds is unknown.

Clones were read by immunoSEQ multiplex PCR, and TCRdb kept only the in-frame ones, dropping some. The sample holds tens of thousands of clones, 86% seen once. The sequences come from peripheral blood, collected on day 0 of AZD1222 vaccination. The receptor comes from an adult in good health.

CDR3 residues: CASSRDPGQNTEAFF. The CDR3 coding sequence is TGCGCCAGCAGCCGGGACCCAGGGCAGAACACTGAAGCTTTCTTT. This chain connects TRBV4-1 to TRBJ1-1; maybe TRBD1 (5 bases). This CDR3 has 15 amino acids. Trimming stripped 4 bases from V and 1 base from J, with 13 bases between. Germline V gene lookup returns CDR1 MGHRA and CDR2 YSYEKL.